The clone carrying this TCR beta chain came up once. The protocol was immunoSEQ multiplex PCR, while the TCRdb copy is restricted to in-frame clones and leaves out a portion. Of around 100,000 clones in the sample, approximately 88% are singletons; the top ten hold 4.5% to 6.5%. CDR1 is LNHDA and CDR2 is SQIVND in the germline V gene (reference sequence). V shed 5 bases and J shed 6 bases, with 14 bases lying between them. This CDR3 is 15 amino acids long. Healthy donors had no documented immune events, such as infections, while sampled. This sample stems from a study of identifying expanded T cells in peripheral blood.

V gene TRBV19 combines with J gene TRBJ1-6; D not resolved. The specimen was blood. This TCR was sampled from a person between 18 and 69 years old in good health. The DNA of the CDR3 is TGTGCCAGTAGTCCTGGTAGAGGTGTTAATTCACCCCTCCACTTT. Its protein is CASSPGRGVNSPLHF.